This T cell receptor beta chain was found in a study of blood T cell repertoires in COVID-19. CDR3 length: 12 amino acids. The germline gives CDR1 LGHDT, CDR2 YNNKEL (reference sequence). V lost 0 bases, J lost 11 bases, and 1 base stayed unmatched. The repertoire was sequenced with immunoSEQ multiplex PCR; TCRdb's copy has only in-frame clones and lacks some. The data show tens of thousands of clones, 65% to 80% seen once. The chain employs TRBV3-1 (or the pseudogene TRBV3-2) and TRBJ1-1; 9 nucleotides line up with TRBD1. The TCR originated in a man in his 60s with active or convalescent COVID-19. Material for sequencing was peripheral blood. The CDR3 spells CASSQEGTGAFF. The CDR3 DNA sequence: TGTGCCAGCAGCCAAGAGGGGACAGGGGCTTTCTTT.